Sequencing of this T cell receptor (beta chain) was carried out in a study of CD8 T cells in Susac syndrome. Random hexamers primed reverse transcription of about 0.5 to 1 ug RNA. TCRdb reanalysed the immunoSEQ multiplex PCR reads using MiXCR and keeps one entry per CDR3 protein. The sample carries about 210,000 distinct CDR3 sequences, approximately 93% recorded once. Healthy donors acted as controls, with matching for age and sex. Germline CDR1 reads SQVTM; CDR2 reads ANQGSEA. Trimming took 4 bases from V and 0 from J, leaving 9 bases between them. CDR3 length: 13 amino acids. Sequenced sample: CD4+ T cells from PBMCs. The receptor was derived from a human donor in good health. The genes are TRBV29-1 and TRBJ2-5; TRBD1 is a possible D gene (6 bases). CDR3 coding DNA: TGCAGCGTTGCAGGGGACAACCAAGAGACCCAGTACTTC. It yields the protein CSVAGDNQETQYF. Together with reference TRBV29-1 and TRBJ2-5, the CDR3 gives the full variable domain: SAVISQKPSRDICQRGTSLTIQCQVDSQVTMMFWYRQQPGQSLTLIATANQGSEATYESGFVIDKFPISRPNLTFSTLTVSNMSPEDSSIYLCSVAGDNQETQYFGPGTRLLVL.